What follows are 14 T cell receptor beta chains derived from one specimen sequenced in a study of beta chain features in type 1 diabetes. Expressed TCRB transcripts were sequenced, since all the RNA that had been isolated was reverse transcribed. Using immunoSEQ multiplex PCR, the repertoire was profiled, and TCRdb retains in-frame clones only, with some absent. Here the sample spans under 300,000 clones, about 25% being singletons. Sequenced material: central memory CD4+ T cells from blood. Source of these receptors: a man aged 25-45 years in good health.

This chain joins TRBV2 and TRBJ1-2; D unclear. Germline V gives CDR1 SNHLY, CDR2 FYNNEI. There are 11 residues in the CDR3. The ends were cut back, 8 bases at V and 5 bases at J, with 9 bases in the middle. The CDR3 protein is CASHGGYGYTF. CDR3 DNA sequence: TGTGCCAGCCACGGAGGGTATGGCTACACCTTC.

This sequence joins TRBV2 and TRBJ1-2; 7 bases align to TRBD1. The V segment lost 6 bases and the J segment 6 bases; nucleotides outside the gene matches: 4. The CDR3 loop spans 12 amino acids. CDR1 is SNHLY, CDR2 FYNNEI, per germline. CDR3 loop: CASSGTVNGYTF. The CDR3 DNA is TGTGCCAGCAGCGGGACAGTCAATGGCTACACCTTC.

This clone was found a few times. V is TRBV15 and J is TRBJ2-1, with 7 bases identical to TRBD1. The CDR3 is made up of 15 amino acids. Germline trimming cut 6 bases from V and 5 bases from J; bases unmatched to any gene: 10. Germline V gives CDR1 LNHNV, CDR2 YYDKDF (reference sequence). CDR3 bases: TGTGCCACCAGAAAGCGGACAGGTGGAAACAATGAGCAGTTCTTC. Translation: CATRKRTGGNNEQFF.

The gene calls are TRBV2 and TRBJ1-6; no clear D gene. Germline V gene sequence: CDR1 SNHLY, CDR2 FYNNEI. Deletions cut 4 bases from V and 10 bases from J, with 8 bases between. The CDR3 consists of 12 residues. The DNA for the CDR3 is TGTGCCAGCAGTGCAGAAGCCTCACCCCTCCACTTT. Encoded protein: CASSAEASPLHF. The variable domain in full, completed from reference TRBV2 and TRBJ1-6, reads EPEVTQTPSHQVTQMGQEVILRCVPISNHLYFYWYRQILGQKVEFLVSFYNNEISEKSEIFDDQFSVERPDGSNFTLKIRSTKLEDSAMYFCASSAEASPLHFGNGTRLTVT.

V is TRBV25-1 and J is TRBJ2-7; 7 bases are a match to TRBD1. From germline, CDR1 is MGHDK and CDR2 SYGVNS. The CDR3 is 16 amino acids. J lost 0 bases, V lost 1 base, and 6 bases had no gene match. The CDR3 here is CASSESGTVVSYEQYF. CDR3 nucleotide sequence: TGTGCCAGCAGTGAATCCGGGACAGTTGTCTCCTACGAGCAGTACTTC.

The chain recombines TRBV30 with TRBJ2-2; TRBD1 matches 9 bases. Trimming at V came to 2 bases and at J to 5 bases, leaving 6 bases not matched to a gene. CDR1 GTSNPN and CDR2 SVGIG come from the germline V gene (reference sequence). The CDR3 contains 15 residues. The CDR3 here is CAWSWGQGGTGELFF. As DNA, the CDR3 is TGTGCCTGGAGTTGGGGACAGGGCGGTACCGGGGAGCTGTTTTTT.

This clone was seen a handful of times. The V gene is TRBV7-2, the J gene TRBJ2-1; 10 bases agree with TRBD2. The CDR3 is 17 residues long. With 0 bases clipped from V and 1 base from J, the junction kept 3 bases outside the gene matches. Germline CDR1 and CDR2: SGHTA and FQGNSA. The CDR3 loop is CASSLAGLARSYNEQFF. CDR3 DNA sequence: TGTGCCAGCAGCTTAGCGGGACTAGCGAGGTCCTACAATGAGCAGTTCTTC.

The rearrangement uses TRBV7-9 and TRBJ2-7, with a tentative D call TRBD2 (5 bases). Trimming took off 1 base at V and 5 bases at J, with 15 bases between the two ends. The CDR3 sequence is 15 residues long. The germline gives CDR1 SEHNR, CDR2 FQNEAQ (reference sequence). Here the CDR3 reads CASSLDGKNSDEQYF. The CDR3 coding sequence is TGTGCCAGCAGCTTAGACGGGAAGAATTCGGACGAGCAGTACTTC.

This chain joins TRBV29-1 and TRBJ2-5; 9 positions agree with TRBD2. CDR1 and CDR2 (germline): SQVTM, ANQGSEA. Losses at the gene ends were 7 bases for V and 5 bases for J; bases not matched to a gene: 14. CDR3 length: 15 amino acids. The CDR3 nucleotides read TGCAGCGGTGGACCCGTTGGGAGCGGGGGGGAGACCCAGTACTTC. Residues: CSGGPVGSGGETQYF.

This clone was seen many times. The J gene is TRBJ2-5, the V gene TRBV7-2; D is ambiguous. CDR3 length equals 13 residues. V was trimmed by 2 bases and J by 6 bases, leaving 10 bases between them. Germline loops: CDR1 SGHTA, CDR2 FQGNSA. This chain's CDR3 is CASSLLLEKTQYF. In DNA form, the CDR3 reads TGTGCCAGCAGCTTACTTTTAGAAAAGACCCAGTACTTC.

This clone was counted between two and nine times. The rearrangement links TRBV30 to TRBJ2-5, with 8 bases lining up with TRBD2. The CDR3 covers 14 residues. From germline, CDR1 is GTSNPN and CDR2 SVGIG (reference sequence). After removal of 5 bases from V and 1 base from J, the junction contained 6 bases not matched to a gene. DNA for the CDR3: TGTGCCTGGGGGACGAGCGGGAGCCAAGAGACCCAGTACTTC. Protein: CAWGTSGSQETQYF.

There are a few counts of this clone. V usage is TRBV7-9 and J usage is TRBJ2-7; D is perhaps TRBD2 (6 bases). There are 13 residues in the CDR3. V lost 7 bases and J 6 bases, leaving 16 bases between the germline ends. CDR1 is SEHNR, CDR2 FQNEAQ, per germline (reference sequence). CDR3 region: CASTVGGSSEQYF. CDR3 bases: TGTGCCAGCACCGTTGGGGGGTCGTCCGAGCAGTACTTC.

This clone has just a few counts. This chain links TRBV30 with TRBJ1-6; D is uncertain. The CDR3 is made up of 12 amino acids. Trimming cost V 3 bases and J 6 bases, with 6 bases left between them. Germline CDR1 is GTSNPN and CDR2 is SVGIG (reference sequence). The CDR3 bases are TGTGCCTGGAGGGACGGTAATTCACCCCTCCACTTT. It yields the protein CAWRDGNSPLHF.

The rearrangement uses TRBV29-1 and TRBJ1-4; TRBD1 might be the D (5 bases). Trimming cost V 4 bases and J 8 bases, with 17 bases left between them. CDR3 size: 14 residues. Germline CDR1 is SQVTM and CDR2 is ANQGSEA. The CDR3 region is CSVAGGVGYEKLFF. The DNA for the CDR3 is TGCAGCGTTGCAGGAGGGGTCGGGTACGAAAAACTGTTTTTT.